These 11 T cell receptor beta chains originate from one sample sequenced in a study of T-cell memory formation after mild COVID-19 (dated by TCRdb to the early 2020s). The method was 5' RACE. TCRdb records Illumina NovaSeq 6000 as the sequencer. Through fastp at Q25 and MiXCR, TCRdb rebuilt clones from the public reads, retaining in-frame beta chains. Identical CDR3 proteins give one entry, which carries the most common genes and DNA. This sample gives 250,000 to 350,000 distinct CDR3 sequences in total; under 20% of them show up just once. The top ten clones comprise approximately 25% of the sample. Sequenced input: PBMCs or a T cell subset sorted from them (not recorded which). These receptors were taken from a man aged 18 to 35 who had mild COVID-19 (a few samples of this study predate the infection). The sample titles of this study are shuffled in the database, so cell type and time point are left out; the donor was told from shared clones.

V and J are TRBV7-9 and TRBJ2-1, with 7 nucleotides matching TRBD2. This CDR3 has 14 residues. After removal of 5 bases from V and 4 bases from J, the junction contained 5 bases not matched to a gene. The germline CDR1 and CDR2 sequences are SEHNR and FQNEAQ (reference sequence). The CDR3 DNA reads as TGTGCCAGCAGCCCGGGAGGTTTTTACAATGAGCAGTTCTTC. It yields the protein CASSPGGFYNEQFF.

The chain recombines TRBV28 with TRBJ2-7, with 7 bases identical to TRBD1. Per the germline V gene, CDR1 is MDHEN and CDR2 is SYDVKM. CDR3 length: 14 residues. CDR3 sequence: CASSPGTATDPWGV. The CDR3, as DNA: TGTGCCAGCAGTCCGGGGACAGCCACGGACCCGTGGGGCGTC.

The CDR3 DNA reads TGTGCCAGCAGCGAAACCATACAGGGGGGGAGCAATGAGCAGTTCTTC. Protein sequence: CASSETIQGGSNEQFF. The chain employs TRBV3-1 and TRBJ2-1; D perhaps matches TRBD1 (8 bases). The V and J ends lost 5 bases and 6 bases respectively, with 20 bases between them. From germline, CDR1 is LGHDT and CDR2 YNNKEL (reference sequence). This CDR3 has 16 amino acids.

This clonotype was picked up many times. This chain joins TRBV7-2 and TRBJ2-5; D ambiguous. CDR3 size: 13 residues. Trimming took 3 bases from V and 3 from J, leaving 8 bases between them. Germline V CDR1 and CDR2: SGHTA, FQGNSA. The CDR3 nucleotides are TGTGCCAGCAGCTTTCACCGGGAAGAGACCCAGTACTTC. Its protein is CASSFHREETQYF. The whole variable domain, remainder taken from reference TRBV7-2 and TRBJ2-5, is GAGVSQSPSNKVTEKGKDVELRCDPISGHTALYWYRQSLGQGLEFLIYFQGNSAPDKSGLPSDRFSAERTGGSVSTLTIQRTQQEDSAVYLCASSFHREETQYFGPGTRLLVL.

V gene TRBV2 combines with J gene TRBJ2-1; no definite D call. The ends were cut back, 8 bases at V and 0 bases at J, with 5 bases in the middle. Germline CDR1 and CDR2: SNHLY and FYNNEI. This CDR3 contains 12 residues. The CDR3 region has the DNA TGTGCCAGCTGCAGCTCCTACAATGAGCAGTTCTTC. Translating gives CASCSSYNEQFF.

This chain connects TRBV28 to TRBJ1-2; D unresolved. V gave up 6 bases and J gave up 0 bases, with 8 bases separating them. Germline V lookup: CDR1 MDHEN, CDR2 SYDVKM. CDR3 length equals 13 residues. The CDR3 is CASSPGTNYGYTF. DNA for the CDR3: TGTGCCAGCAGCCCGGGGACTAACTATGGCTACACCTTC.

The chain uses TRBV7-6 and TRBJ1-3; D is ambiguous. The CDR3 loop spans 14 amino acids. Trimming removed 5 bases from V and 2 bases from J, with 10 bases in between. The germline gives CDR1 SGHVS, CDR2 FNYEAQ. The CDR3 DNA sequence: TGTGCCAGCAGCCCGCCCCTAGCTGGAAACACCATATATTTT. Translated: CASSPPLAGNTIYF.

In its sample, this clonotype was seen a few times. This chain joins TRBV20-1 and TRBJ2-5, with 8 bases fitting TRBD1. CDR1 and CDR2 (germline): DFQATT, SNEGSKA (reference sequence). This CDR3 has 12 residues. Trimming removed 5 bases from V and 4 bases from J; junction bases left unmatched: 3. CDR3 coding DNA: TGCAGTGCTGATACAGGGGGAGAGACCCAGTACTTC. Its translation: CSADTGGETQYF.

The table lists this clonotype with a few counts. This chain joins TRBV3-1 and TRBJ2-7; tentative D call: TRBD2 (5 bases). V lost 1 base and J lost 2, with 6 bases in between. This CDR3 has 13 residues. Germline-derived CDR1 and CDR2 are LGHDT and YNNKEL (reference sequence). The CDR3, as DNA: TGTGCCAGCAGCCAAGGGACTGCCTACGAGCAGTACTTC. Amino acids: CASSQGTAYEQYF.

This clonotype occurred once. This chain uses TRBV7-2 with TRBJ1-5, with 9 bases that match TRBD1. The J segment lost 3 bases and the V segment lost 4 bases, leaving 1 base of the junction unmatched. In germline, CDR1 is SGHTA, CDR2 FQGNSA. The CDR3 runs 14 residues. The CDR3 here is CASSWTGANQPQHF. Here the CDR3 DNA reads TGTGCCAGCAGCTGGACAGGGGCCAATCAGCCCCAGCATTTT. Together with reference TRBV7-2 and TRBJ1-5, the CDR3 gives the full variable domain: GAGVSQSPSNKVTEKGKDVELRCDPISGHTALYWYRQSLGQGLEFLIYFQGNSAPDKSGLPSDRFSAERTGGSVSTLTIQRTQQEDSAVYLCASSWTGANQPQHFGDGTRLSIL.

The V gene is TRBV5-1, the J gene TRBJ2-5; TRBD2 might be the D (5 bases). Germline CDR1 and CDR2: SGHRS and YFSETQ. The V end was cut by 5 bases, the J end by 5 bases, with 10 bases between. The CDR3 is 12 residues long. The CDR3 sequence is CASRVALETQYF. The CDR3 DNA reads TGCGCCAGCAGGGTAGCGCTGGAGACCCAGTACTTC.